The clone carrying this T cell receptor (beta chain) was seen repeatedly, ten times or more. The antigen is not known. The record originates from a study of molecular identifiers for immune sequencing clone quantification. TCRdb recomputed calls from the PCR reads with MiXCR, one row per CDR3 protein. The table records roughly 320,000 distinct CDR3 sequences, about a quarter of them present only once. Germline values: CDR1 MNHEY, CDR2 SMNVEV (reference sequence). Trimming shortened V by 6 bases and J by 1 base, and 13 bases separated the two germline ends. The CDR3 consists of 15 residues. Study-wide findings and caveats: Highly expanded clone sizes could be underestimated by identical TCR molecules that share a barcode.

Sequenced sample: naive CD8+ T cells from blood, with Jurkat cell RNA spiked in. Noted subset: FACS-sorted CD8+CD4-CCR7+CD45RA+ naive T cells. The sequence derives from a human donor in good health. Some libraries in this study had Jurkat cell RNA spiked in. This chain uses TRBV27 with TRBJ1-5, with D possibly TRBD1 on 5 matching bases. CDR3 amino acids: CASRGVGGSNQPQHF. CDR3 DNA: TGTGCCAGCAGAGGGGTTGGGGGGAGCAATCAGCCCCAGCATTTT.